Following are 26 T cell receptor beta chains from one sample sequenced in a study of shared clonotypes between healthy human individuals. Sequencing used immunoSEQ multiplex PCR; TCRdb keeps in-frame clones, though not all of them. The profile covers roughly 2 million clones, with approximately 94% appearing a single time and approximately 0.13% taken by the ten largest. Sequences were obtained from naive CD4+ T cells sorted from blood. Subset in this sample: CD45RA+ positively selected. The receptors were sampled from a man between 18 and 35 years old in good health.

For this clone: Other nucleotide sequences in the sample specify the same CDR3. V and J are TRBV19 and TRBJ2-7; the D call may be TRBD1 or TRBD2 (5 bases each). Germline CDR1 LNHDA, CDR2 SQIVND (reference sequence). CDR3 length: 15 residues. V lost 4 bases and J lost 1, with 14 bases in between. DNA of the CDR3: TGTGCCAGTAGTACATCCGGGACCGGTTCCTACGAGCAGTACTTC. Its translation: CASSTSGTGSYEQYF.

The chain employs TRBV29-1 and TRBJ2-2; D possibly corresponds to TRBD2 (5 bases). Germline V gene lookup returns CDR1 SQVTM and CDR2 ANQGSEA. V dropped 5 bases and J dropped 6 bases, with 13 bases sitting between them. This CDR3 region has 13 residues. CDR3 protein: CSVSTGNPGELFF. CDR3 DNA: TGCAGCGTTTCTACGGGGAATCCCGGGGAGCTGTTTTTT.

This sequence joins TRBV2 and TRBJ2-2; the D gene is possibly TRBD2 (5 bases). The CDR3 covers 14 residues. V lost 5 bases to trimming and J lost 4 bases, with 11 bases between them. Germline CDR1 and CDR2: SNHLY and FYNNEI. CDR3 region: CASSLALGTGELFF. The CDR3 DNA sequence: TGTGCCAGCAGTCTAGCCCTTGGCACCGGGGAGCTGTTTTTT.

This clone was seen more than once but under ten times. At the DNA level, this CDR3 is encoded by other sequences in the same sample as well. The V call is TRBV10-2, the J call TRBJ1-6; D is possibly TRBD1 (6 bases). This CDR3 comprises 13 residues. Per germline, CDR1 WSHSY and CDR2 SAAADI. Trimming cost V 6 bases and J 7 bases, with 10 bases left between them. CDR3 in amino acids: CASSGQGNSPLHF. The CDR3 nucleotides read TGCGCCAGCAGCGGGCAGGGGAATTCACCCCTCCACTTT.

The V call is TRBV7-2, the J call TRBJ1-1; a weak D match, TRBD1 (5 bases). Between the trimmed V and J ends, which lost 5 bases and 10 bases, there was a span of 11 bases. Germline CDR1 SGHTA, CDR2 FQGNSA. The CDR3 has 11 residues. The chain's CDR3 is CASSTGHVAFF. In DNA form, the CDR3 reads TGTGCCAGCAGCACCGGACACGTAGCTTTCTTT. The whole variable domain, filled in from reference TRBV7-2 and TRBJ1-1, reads GAGVSQSPSNKVTEKGKDVELRCDPISGHTALYWYRQSLGQGLEFLIYFQGNSAPDKSGLPSDRFSAERTGGSVSTLTIQRTQQEDSAVYLCASSTGHVAFFGQGTRLTVV.

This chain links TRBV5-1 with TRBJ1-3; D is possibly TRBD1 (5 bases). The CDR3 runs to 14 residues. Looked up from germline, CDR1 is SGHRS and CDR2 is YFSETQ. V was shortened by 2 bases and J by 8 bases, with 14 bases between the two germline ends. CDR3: CASSFEGTGDTIYF. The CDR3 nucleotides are TGCGCCAGCAGCTTCGAGGGGACCGGGGACACCATATATTTT. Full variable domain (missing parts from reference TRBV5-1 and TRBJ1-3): KAGVTQTPRYLIKTRGQQVTLSCSPISGHRSVSWYQQTPGQGLQFLFEYFSETQRNKGNFPGRFSGRQFSNSRSEMNVSTLELGDSALYLCASSFEGTGDTIYFGEGSWLTVV.

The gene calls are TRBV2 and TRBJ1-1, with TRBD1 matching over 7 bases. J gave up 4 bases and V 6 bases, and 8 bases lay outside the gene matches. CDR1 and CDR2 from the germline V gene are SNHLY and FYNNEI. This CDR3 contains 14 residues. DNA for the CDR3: TGTGCCAGCAGGATAGGGGGCATCGGCACTGAAGCTTTCTTT. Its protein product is CASRIGGIGTEAFF.

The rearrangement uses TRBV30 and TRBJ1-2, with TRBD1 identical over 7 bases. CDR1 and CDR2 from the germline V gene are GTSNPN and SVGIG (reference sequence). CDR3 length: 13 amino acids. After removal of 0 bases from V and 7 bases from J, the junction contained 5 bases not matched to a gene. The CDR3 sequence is CAWSVQGVTGYTF. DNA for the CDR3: TGTGCCTGGAGTGTGCAGGGGGTTACTGGCTACACCTTC.

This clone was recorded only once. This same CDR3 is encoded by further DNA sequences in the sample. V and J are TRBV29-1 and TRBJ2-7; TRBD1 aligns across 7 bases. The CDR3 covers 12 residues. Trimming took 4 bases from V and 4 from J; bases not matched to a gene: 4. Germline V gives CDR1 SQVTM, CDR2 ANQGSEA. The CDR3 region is CSVGQGTYEQYF. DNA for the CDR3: TGCAGCGTTGGACAGGGAACGTACGAGCAGTACTTC.

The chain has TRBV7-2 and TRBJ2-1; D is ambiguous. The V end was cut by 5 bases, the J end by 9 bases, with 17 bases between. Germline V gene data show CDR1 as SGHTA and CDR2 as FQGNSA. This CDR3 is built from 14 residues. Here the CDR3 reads CASSPILPGVEQFF. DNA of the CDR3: TGTGCCAGCAGCCCTATCCTACCTGGGGTTGAGCAGTTCTTC. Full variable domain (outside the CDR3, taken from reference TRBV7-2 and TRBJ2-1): GAGVSQSPSNKVTEKGKDVELRCDPISGHTALYWYRQSLGQGLEFLIYFQGNSAPDKSGLPSDRFSAERTGGSVSTLTIQRTQQEDSAVYLCASSPILPGVEQFFGPGTRLTVL.

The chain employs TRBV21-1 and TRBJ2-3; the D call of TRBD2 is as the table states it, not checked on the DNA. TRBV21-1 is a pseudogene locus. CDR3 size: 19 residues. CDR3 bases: TGTGCCAGCAGCAAAAGTGGCGAACTAGCGGGGGACTACACAGATACGCAGTATTTT. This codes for CASSKSGELAGDYTDTQYF.

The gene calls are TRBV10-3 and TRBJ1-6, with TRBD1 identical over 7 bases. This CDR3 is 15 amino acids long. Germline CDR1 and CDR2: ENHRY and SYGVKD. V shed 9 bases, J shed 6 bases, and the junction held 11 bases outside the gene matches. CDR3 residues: CAIGPQQGPNSPLHF. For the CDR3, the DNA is TGTGCCATTGGACCCCAACAGGGGCCTAATTCACCCCTCCACTTT.

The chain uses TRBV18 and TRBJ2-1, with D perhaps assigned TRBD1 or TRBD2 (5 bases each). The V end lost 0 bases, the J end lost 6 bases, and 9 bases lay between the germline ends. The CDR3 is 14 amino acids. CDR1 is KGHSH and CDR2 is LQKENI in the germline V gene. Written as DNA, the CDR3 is TGTGCCAGCTCACCACCCGGGACGCTCAATGAGCAGTTCTTC. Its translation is CASSPPGTLNEQFF.

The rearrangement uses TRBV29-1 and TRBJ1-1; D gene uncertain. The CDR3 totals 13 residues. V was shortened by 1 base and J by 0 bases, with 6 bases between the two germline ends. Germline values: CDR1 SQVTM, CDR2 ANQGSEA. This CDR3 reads CSVEGGMNTEAFF. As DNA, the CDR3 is TGCAGCGTTGAAGGGGGAATGAACACTGAAGCTTTCTTT.

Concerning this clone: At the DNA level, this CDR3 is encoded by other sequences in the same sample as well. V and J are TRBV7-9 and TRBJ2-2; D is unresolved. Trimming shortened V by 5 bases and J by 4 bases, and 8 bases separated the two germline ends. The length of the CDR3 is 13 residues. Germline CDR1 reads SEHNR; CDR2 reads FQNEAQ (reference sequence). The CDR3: CASSLDGTGELFF. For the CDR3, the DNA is TGTGCCAGCAGCCTTGACGGCACCGGGGAGCTGTTTTTT.

The CDR3 coding sequence is TGTGCCAGCAGCCCTGCTACCTCGGACAGGGTGAAGTCCTACGAGCAGTACTTC. This translates into CASSPATSDRVKSYEQYF. V is TRBV14 and J is TRBJ2-7; 8 nucleotides line up with TRBD1. This CDR3 comprises 18 residues. Unmatched junction bases numbered 15, after V lost 4 bases and J lost 1 base. CDR1 is SGHDN and CDR2 is FVKESK in the germline V gene.

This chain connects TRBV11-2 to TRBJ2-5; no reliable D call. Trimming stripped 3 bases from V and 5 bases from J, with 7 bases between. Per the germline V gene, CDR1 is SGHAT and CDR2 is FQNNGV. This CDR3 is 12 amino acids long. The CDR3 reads CASSFHGETQYF. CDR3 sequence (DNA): TGTGCCAGCAGCTTCCATGGGGAGACCCAGTACTTC.

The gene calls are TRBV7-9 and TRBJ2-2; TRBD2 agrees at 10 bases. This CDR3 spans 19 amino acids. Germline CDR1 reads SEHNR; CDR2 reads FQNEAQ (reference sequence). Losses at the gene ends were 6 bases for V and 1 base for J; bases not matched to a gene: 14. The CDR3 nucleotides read TGTGCCAGCAGACCGAAGGTTAGCGGGGGGCTCTTGAACACCGGGGAGCTGTTTTTT. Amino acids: CASRPKVSGGLLNTGELFF.

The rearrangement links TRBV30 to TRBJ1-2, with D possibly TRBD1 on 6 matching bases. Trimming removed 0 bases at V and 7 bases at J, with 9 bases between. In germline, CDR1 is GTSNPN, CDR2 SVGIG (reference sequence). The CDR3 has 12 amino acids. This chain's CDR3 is CAWSVAGVGYTF. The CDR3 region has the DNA TGTGCCTGGAGTGTGGCAGGGGTTGGCTACACCTTC.

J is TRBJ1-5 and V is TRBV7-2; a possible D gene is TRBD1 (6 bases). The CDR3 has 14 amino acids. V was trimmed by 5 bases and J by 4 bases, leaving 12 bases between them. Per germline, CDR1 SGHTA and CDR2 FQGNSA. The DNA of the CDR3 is TGTGCCAGCAGCCCGGACAGAGTTAATCAGCCCCAGCATTTT. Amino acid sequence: CASSPDRVNQPQHF. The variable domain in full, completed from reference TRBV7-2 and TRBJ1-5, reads GAGVSQSPSNKVTEKGKDVELRCDPISGHTALYWYRQSLGQGLEFLIYFQGNSAPDKSGLPSDRFSAERTGGSVSTLTIQRTQQEDSAVYLCASSPDRVNQPQHFGDGTRLSIL.

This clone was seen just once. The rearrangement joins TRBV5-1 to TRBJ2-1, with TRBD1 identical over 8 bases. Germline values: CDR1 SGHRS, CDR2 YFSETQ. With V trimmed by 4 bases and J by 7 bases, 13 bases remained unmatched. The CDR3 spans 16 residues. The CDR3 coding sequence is TGCGCCAGCAGCGCTGGACAGGGTCCGGCGTTTAATGAGCAGTTCTTC. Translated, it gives CASSAGQGPAFNEQFF.

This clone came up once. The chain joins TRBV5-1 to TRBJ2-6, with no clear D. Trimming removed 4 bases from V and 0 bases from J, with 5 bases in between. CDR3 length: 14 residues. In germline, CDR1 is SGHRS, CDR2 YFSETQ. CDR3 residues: CASSQYSGANVLTF. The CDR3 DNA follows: TGCGCCAGCAGCCAGTACTCTGGGGCCAACGTCCTGACTTTC.

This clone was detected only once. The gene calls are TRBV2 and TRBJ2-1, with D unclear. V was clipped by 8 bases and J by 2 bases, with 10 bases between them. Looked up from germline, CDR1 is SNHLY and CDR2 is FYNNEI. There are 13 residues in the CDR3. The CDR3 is CASRNETYNEQFF. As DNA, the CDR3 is TGTGCCAGCCGGAACGAGACCTACAATGAGCAGTTCTTC.

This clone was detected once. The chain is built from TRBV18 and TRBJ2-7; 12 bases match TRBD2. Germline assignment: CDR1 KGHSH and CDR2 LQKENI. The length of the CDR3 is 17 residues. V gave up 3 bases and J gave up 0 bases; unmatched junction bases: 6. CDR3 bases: TGTGCCAGCTCACCCGGACTAGCGGGGCGGAGCTCCTACGAGCAGTACTTC. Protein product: CASSPGLAGRSSYEQYF.

As DNA, the CDR3 is TGTGCCAGTAGTAGCCGGGACAGGGGGGCTGAAGCTTTCTTT. Its translation: CASSSRDRGAEAFF. This rearrangement joins TRBV19 to TRBJ1-1, with 11 nucleotides matching TRBD1. The CDR3 has 14 residues. Germline V lookup: CDR1 LNHDA, CDR2 SQIVND (reference sequence). With 4 bases clipped from V and 6 bases from J, the junction kept 4 bases outside the gene matches.

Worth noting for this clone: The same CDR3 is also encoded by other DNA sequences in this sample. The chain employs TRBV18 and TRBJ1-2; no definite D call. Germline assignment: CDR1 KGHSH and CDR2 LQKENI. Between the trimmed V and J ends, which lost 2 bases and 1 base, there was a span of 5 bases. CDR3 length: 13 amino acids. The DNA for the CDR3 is TGTGCCAGCTCACCAGGCAGTAACTATGGCTACACCTTC. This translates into CASSPGSNYGYTF.